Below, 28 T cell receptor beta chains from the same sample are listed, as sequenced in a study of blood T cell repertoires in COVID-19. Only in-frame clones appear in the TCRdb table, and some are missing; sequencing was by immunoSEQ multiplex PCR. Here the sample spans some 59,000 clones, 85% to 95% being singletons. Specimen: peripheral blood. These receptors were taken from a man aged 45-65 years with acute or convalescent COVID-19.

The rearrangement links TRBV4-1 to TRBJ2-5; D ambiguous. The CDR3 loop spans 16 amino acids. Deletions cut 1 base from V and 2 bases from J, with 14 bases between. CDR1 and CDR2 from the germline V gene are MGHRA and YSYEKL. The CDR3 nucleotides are TGCGCCAGCAGCCAAGTGGCGGCGCGGAGTCAAGAGACCCAGTACTTC. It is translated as CASSQVAARSQETQYF.

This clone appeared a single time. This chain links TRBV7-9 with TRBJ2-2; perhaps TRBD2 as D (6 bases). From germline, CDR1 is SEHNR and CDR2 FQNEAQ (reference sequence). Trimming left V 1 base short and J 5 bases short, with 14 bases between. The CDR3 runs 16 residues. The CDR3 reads CASSLVAVMGTGELFF. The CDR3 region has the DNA TGTGCCAGCAGCTTAGTAGCGGTCATGGGGACCGGGGAGCTGTTTTTT.

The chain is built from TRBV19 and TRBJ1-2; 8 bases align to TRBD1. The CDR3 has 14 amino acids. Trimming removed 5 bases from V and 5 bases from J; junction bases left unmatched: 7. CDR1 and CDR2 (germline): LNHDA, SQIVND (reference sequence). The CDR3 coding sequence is TGTGCCAGTAGTGGTGGGACAGGAGAATATGGCTACACCTTC. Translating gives CASSGGTGEYGYTF.

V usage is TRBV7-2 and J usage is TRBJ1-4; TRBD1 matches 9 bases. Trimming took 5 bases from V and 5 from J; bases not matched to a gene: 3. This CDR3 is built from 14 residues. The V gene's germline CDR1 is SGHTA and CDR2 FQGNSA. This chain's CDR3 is CASSPGQGNEKLFF. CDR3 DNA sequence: TGTGCCAGCAGCCCGGGACAGGGAAATGAAAAACTGTTTTTT. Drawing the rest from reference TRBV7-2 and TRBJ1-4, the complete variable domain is GAGVSQSPSNKVTEKGKDVELRCDPISGHTALYWYRQSLGQGLEFLIYFQGNSAPDKSGLPSDRFSAERTGGSVSTLTIQRTQQEDSAVYLCASSPGQGNEKLFFGSGTQLSVL.

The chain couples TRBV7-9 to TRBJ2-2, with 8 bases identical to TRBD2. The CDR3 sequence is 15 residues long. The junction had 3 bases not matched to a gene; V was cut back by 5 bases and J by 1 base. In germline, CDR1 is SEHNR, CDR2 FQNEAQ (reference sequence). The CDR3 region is CASSRTSGNTGELFF. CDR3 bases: TGTGCCAGCAGCCGAACTAGCGGGAACACCGGGGAGCTGTTTTTT.

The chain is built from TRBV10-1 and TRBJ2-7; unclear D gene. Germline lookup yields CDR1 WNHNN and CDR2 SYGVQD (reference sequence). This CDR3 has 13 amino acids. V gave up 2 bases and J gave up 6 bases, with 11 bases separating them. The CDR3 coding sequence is TGCGCCAGCAGTGAGGTCAAAACGGGCGAGCAGTACTTC. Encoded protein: CASSEVKTGEQYF.

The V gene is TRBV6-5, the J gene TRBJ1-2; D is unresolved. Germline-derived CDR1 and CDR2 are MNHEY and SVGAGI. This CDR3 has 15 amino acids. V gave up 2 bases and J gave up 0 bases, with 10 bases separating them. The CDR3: CASSYKREANYGYTF. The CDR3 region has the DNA TGTGCCAGCAGTTACAAGAGGGAAGCTAACTATGGCTACACCTTC.

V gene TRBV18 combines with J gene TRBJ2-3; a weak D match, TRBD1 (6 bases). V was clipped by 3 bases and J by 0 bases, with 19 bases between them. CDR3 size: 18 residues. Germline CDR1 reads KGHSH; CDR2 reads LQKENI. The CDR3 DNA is TGTGCCAGCTCACCCCAACCTACAGGGCTTGGCAGCACAGATACGCAGTATTTT. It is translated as CASSPQPTGLGSTDTQYF.

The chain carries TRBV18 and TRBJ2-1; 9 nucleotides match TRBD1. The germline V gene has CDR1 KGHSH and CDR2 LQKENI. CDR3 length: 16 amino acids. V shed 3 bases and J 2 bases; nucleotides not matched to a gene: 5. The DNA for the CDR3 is TGTGCCAGCTCACCGAAGGACAGGGGAGCCTACAATGAGCAGTTCTTC. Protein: CASSPKDRGAYNEQFF.

The CDR3 DNA follows: TGTGCCAGCAGCTTATCCGGGACAGGGTCCTCCTACGAGCAGTACTTC. Translating it yields CASSLSGTGSSYEQYF. This chain connects TRBV7-6 to TRBJ2-7; 9 bases align to TRBD1. The trim removed 2 bases at V and 0 bases at J, leaving 5 bases unmatched. Germline V gene sequence: CDR1 SGHVS, CDR2 FNYEAQ. The CDR3 loop spans 16 amino acids.

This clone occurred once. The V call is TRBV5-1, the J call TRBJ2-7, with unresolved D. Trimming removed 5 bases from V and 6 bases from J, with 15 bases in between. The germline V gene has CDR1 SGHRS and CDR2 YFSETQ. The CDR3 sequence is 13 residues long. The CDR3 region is CASRGITPSEQYF. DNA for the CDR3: TGCGCCAGCAGAGGTATTACCCCTAGCGAGCAGTACTTC.

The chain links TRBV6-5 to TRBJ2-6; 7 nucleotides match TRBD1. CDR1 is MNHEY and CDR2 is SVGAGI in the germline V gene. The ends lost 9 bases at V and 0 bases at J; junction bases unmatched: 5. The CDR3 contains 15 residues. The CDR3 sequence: CASGTAFSGANVLTF. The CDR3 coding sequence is TGTGCCAGTGGGACAGCCTTCTCTGGGGCCAACGTCCTGACTTTC.

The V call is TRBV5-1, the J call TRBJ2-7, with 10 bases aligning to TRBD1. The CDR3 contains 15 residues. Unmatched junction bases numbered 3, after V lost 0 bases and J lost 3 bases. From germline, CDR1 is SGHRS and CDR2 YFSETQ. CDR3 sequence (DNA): TGCGCCAGCAGCTTGGCCGGGACAGGGGTCTACGAGCAGTACTTC. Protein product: CASSLAGTGVYEQYF.

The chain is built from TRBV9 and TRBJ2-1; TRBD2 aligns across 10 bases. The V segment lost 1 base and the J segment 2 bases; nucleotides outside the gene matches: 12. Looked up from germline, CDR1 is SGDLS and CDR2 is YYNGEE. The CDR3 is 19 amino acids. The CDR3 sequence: CASSVPPGTSARPYNEQFF. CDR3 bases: TGTGCCAGCAGCGTACCTCCTGGGACTAGCGCCAGGCCCTACAATGAGCAGTTCTTC.

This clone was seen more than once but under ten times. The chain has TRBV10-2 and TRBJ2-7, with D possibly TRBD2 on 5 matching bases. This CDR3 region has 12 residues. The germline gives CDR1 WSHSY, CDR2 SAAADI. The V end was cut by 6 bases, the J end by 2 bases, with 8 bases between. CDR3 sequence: CASRSGTYEQYF. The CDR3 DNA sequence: TGCGCCAGCAGGTCGGGGACCTACGAGCAGTACTTC.

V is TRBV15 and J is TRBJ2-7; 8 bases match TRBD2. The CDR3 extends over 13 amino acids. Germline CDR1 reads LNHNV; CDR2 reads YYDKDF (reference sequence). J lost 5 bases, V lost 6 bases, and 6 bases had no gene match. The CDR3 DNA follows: TGTGCCACCAGAAGTAGCGGGACTCACGAGCAGTACTTC. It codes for CATRSSGTHEQYF.

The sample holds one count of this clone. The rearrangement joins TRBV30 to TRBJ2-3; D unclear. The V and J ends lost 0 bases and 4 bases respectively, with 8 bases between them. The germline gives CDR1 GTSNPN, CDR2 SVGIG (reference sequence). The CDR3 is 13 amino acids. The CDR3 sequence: CAWSVLRADTQYF. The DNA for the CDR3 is TGTGCCTGGAGTGTACTTCGGGCAGATACGCAGTATTTT. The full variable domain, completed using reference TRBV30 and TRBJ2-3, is SQTIHQWPATLVQPVGSPLSLECTVEGTSNPNLYWYRQAAGRGLQLLFYSVGIGQISSEVPQNLSASRPQDRQFILSSKKLLLSDSGFYLCAWSVLRADTQYFGPGTRLTVL.

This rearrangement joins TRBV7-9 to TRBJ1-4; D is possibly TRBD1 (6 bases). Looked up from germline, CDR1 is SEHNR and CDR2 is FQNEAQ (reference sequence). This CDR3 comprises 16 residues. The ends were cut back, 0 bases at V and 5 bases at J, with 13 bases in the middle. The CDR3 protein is CASSLALGQQNEKLFF. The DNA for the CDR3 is TGTGCCAGCAGCTTAGCGCTGGGACAACAAAATGAAAAACTGTTTTTT.

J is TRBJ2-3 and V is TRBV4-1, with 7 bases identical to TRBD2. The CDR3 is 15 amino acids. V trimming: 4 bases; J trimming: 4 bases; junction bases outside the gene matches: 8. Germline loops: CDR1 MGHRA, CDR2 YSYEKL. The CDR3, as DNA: TGCGCCAGCAGCCTCGGGTTGGGAGGGTCAGATACGCAGTATTTT. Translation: CASSLGLGGSDTQYF.

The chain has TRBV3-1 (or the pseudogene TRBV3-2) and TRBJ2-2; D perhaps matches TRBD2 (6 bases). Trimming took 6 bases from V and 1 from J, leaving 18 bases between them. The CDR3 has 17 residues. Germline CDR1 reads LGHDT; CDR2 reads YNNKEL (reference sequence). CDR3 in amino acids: CASRPNPGRLNTGELFF. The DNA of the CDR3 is TGTGCCAGCAGACCCAACCCGGGGAGGCTGAACACCGGGGAGCTGTTTTTT.

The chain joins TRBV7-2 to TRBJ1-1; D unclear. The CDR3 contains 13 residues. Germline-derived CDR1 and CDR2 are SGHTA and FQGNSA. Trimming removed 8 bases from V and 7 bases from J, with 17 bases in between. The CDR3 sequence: CASGRRFSDEAFF. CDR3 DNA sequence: TGTGCCAGCGGTAGGAGGTTCTCGGATGAAGCTTTCTTT. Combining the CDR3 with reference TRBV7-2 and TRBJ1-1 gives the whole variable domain GAGVSQSPSNKVTEKGKDVELRCDPISGHTALYWYRQSLGQGLEFLIYFQGNSAPDKSGLPSDRFSAERTGGSVSTLTIQRTQQEDSAVYLCASGRRFSDEAFFGQGTRLTVV.

The CDR3 nucleotides are TGTGCCAGTAGTATAGCGGGGGACGGGAAAGAGACCCAGTACTTC. Amino acid sequence: CASSIAGDGKETQYF. V is TRBV19 and J is TRBJ2-5; D might be TRBD2 (6 bases). The CDR3 contains 15 residues. The V gene's germline CDR1 is LNHDA and CDR2 SQIVND (reference sequence). V was cut by 1 base and J by 3 bases, with 12 bases left in between.

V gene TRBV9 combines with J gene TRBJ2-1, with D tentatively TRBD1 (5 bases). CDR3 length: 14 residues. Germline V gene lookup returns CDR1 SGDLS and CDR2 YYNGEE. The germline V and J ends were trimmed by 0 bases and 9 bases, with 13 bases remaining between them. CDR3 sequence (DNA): TGTGCCAGCAGCGTAGTGGCAGGGTATAGTGAGCAGTTCTTC. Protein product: CASSVVAGYSEQFF.

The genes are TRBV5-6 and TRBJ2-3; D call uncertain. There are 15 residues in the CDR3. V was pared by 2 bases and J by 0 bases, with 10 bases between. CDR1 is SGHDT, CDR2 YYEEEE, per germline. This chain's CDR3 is CASSFSRVSTDTQYF. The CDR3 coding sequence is TGTGCCAGCAGCTTCAGCCGGGTTAGCACAGATACGCAGTATTTT.

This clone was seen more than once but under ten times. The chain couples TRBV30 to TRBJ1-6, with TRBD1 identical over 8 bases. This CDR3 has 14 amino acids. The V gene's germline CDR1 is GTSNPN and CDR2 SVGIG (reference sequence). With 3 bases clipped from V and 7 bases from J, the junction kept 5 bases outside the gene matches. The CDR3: CAWRRTGSNSPLHF. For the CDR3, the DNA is TGTGCCTGGAGGAGGACAGGGTCAAATTCACCCCTCCACTTT.

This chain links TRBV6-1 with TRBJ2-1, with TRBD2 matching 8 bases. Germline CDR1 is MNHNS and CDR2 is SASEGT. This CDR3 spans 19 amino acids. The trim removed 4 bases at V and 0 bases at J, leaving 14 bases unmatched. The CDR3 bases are TGTGCCAGCAGTGGAGGGGTCACTAGCGGATTGAGCTCCTACAATGAGCAGTTCTTC. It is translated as CASSGGVTSGLSSYNEQFF.

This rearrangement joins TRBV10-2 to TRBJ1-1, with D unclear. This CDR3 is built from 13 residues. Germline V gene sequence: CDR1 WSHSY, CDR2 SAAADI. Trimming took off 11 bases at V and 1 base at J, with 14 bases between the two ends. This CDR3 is CAAQAERNTEAFF. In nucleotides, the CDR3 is TGCGCCGCACAAGCGGAGCGGAACACTGAAGCTTTCTTT.

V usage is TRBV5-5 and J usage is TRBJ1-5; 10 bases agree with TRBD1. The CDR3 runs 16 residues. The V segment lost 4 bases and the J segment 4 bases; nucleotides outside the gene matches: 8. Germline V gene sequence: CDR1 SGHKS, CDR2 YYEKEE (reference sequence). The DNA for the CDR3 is TGTGCCAGCAGCAAATCGACAGGGGGCTTAAATCAGCCCCAGCATTTT. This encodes CASSKSTGGLNQPQHF.